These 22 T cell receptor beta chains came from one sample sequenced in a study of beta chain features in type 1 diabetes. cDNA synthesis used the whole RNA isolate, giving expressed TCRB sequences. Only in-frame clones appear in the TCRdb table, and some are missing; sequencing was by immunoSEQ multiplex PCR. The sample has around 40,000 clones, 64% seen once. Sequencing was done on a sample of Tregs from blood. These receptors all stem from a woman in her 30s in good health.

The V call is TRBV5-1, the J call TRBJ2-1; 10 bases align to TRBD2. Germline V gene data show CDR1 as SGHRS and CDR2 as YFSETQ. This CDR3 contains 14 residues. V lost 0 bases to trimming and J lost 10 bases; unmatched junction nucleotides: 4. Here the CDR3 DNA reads TGCGCCAGCAGCTTGGAACTAGCGGGAAGGGAGCAGTTCTTC. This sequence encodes CASSLELAGREQFF. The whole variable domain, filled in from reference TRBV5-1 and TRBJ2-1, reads KAGVTQTPRYLIKTRGQQVTLSCSPISGHRSVSWYQQTPGQGLQFLFEYFSETQRNKGNFPGRFSGRQFSNSRSEMNVSTLELGDSALYLCASSLELAGREQFFGPGTRLTVL.

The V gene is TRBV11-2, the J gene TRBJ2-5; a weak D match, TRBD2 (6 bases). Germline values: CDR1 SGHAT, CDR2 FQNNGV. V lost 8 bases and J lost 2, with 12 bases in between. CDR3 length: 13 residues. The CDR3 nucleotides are TGTGCCAGCGCGTTTAGCGGACAAGAGACCCAGTACTTC. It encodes CASAFSGQETQYF.

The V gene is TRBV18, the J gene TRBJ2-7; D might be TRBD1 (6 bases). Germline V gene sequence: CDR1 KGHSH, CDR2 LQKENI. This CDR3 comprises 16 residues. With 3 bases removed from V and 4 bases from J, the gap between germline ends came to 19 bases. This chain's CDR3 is CASSPKLQGHGYEQYF. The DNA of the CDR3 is TGTGCCAGCTCACCCAAATTACAGGGTCATGGGTACGAGCAGTACTTC.

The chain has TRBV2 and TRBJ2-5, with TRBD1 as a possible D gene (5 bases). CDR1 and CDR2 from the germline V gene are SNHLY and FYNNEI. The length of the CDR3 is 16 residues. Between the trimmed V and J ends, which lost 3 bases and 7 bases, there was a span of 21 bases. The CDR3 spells CASSDPLGRANGTQYF. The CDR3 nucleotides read TGTGCCAGCAGTGACCCCCTGGGCAGGGCGAACGGGACCCAGTACTTC.

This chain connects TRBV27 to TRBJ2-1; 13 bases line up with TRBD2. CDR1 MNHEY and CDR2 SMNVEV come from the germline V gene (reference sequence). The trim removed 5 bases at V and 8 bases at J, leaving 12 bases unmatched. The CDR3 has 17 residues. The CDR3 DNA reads TGTGCCAGCAGTACTTCCGGGACTAGCGGGATGGGGTATGAGCAGTTCTTC. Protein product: CASSTSGTSGMGYEQFF.

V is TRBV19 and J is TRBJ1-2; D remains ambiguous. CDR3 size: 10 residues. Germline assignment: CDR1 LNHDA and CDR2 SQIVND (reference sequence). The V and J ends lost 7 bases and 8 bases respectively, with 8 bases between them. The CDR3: CASKRNGYTF. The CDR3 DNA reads TGTGCCAGTAAGAGAAACGGCTACACCTTC.

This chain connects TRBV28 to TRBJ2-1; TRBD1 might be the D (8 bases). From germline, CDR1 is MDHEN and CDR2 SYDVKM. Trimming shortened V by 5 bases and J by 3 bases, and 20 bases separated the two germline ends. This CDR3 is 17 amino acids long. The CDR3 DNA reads TGTGCCAGCAGTAGTGGACAGGGAGGGGTTGGCTACAATGAGCAGTTCTTC. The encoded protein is CASSSGQGGVGYNEQFF.

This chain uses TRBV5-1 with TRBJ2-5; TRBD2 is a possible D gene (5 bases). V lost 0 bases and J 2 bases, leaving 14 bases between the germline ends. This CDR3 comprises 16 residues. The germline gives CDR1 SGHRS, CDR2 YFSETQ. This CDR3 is CASSLALAGAQETQYF. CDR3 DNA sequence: TGCGCCAGCAGCTTGGCTCTCGCGGGCGCTCAAGAGACCCAGTACTTC.

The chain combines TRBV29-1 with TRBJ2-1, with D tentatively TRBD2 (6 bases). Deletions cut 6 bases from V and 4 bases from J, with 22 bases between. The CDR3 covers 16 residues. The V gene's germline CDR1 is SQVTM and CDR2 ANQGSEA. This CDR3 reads CSVGGHRGIQYNEQFF. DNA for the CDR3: TGCAGCGTGGGGGGTCACCGGGGTATTCAGTACAATGAGCAGTTCTTC.

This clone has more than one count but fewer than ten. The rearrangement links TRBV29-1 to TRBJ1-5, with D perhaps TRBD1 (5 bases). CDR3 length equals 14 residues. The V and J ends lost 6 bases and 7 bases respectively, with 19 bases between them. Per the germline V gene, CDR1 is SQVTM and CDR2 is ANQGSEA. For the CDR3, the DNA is TGCAGCGTCAGTTGGGGGGACGTGGGCCAGCCCCAGCATTTT. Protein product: CSVSWGDVGQPQHF.

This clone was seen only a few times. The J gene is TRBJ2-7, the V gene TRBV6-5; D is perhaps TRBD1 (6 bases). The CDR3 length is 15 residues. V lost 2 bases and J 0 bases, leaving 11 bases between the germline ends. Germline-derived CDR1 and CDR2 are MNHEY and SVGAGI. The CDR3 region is CASSYGQLTSYEQYF. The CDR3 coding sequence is TGTGCCAGCAGTTACGGACAGTTGACCTCCTACGAGCAGTACTTC.

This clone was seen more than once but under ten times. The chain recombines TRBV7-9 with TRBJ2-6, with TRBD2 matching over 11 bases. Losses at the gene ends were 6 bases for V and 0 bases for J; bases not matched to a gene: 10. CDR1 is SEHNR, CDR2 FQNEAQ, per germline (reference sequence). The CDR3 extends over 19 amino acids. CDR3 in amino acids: CASRSLGLAASSGANVLTF. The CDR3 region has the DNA TGTGCCAGCAGATCACTGGGACTAGCGGCCAGCTCTGGGGCCAACGTCCTGACTTTC.

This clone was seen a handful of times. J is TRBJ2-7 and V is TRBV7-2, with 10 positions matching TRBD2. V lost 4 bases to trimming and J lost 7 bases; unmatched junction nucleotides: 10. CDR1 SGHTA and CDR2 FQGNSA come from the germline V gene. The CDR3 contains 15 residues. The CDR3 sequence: CASSSPGTSGIEQYF. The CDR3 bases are TGTGCCAGCAGCTCCCCCGGAACTAGCGGGATAGAGCAGTACTTC.

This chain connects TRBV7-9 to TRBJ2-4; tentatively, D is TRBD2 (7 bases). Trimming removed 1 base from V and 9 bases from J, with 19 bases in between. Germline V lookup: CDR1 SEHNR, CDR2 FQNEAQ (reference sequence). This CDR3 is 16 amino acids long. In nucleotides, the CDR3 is TGTGCCAGCAGCTTAGGAGTGTGGGGGGGCCGGGGCATTCAGTACTTC. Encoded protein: CASSLGVWGGRGIQYF.

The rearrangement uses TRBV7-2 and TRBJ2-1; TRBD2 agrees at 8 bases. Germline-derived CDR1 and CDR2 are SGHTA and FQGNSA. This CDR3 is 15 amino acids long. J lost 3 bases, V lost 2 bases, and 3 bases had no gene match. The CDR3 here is CASSLTGGGYNEQFF. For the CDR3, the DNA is TGTGCCAGCAGCTTAACGGGAGGGGGCTACAATGAGCAGTTCTTC.

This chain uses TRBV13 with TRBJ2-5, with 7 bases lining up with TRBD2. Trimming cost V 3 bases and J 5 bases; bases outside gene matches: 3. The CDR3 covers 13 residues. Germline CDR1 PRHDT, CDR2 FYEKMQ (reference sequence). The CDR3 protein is CASSFLRGETQYF. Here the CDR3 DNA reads TGTGCCAGCAGCTTCTTGCGGGGGGAGACCCAGTACTTC. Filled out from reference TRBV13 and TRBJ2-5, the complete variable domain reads AAGVIQSPRHLIKEKRETATLKCYPIPRHDTVYWYQQGPGQDPQFLISFYEKMQSDKGSIPDRFSAQQFSDYHSELNMSSLELGDSALYFCASSFLRGETQYFGPGTRLLVL.

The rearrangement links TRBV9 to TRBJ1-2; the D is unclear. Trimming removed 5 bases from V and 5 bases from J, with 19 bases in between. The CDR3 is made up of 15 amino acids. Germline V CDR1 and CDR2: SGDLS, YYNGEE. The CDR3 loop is CASSARGPGGYGYTF. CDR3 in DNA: TGTGCCAGCAGTGCAAGAGGTCCAGGCGGGTATGGCTACACCTTC.

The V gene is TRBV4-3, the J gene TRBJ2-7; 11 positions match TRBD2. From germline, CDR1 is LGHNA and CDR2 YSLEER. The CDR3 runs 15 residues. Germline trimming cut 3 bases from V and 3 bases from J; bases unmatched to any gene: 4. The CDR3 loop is CASSQLLAGVYEQYF. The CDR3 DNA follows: TGCGCCAGCAGCCAGTTACTAGCGGGAGTCTACGAGCAGTACTTC.

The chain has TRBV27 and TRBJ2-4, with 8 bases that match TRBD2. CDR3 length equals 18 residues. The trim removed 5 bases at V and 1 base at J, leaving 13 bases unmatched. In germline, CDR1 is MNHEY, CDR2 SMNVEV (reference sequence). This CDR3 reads CASSPTPLAGFAKNIQYF. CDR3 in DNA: TGTGCCAGCAGTCCGACTCCGTTAGCGGGATTCGCCAAAAACATTCAGTACTTC.

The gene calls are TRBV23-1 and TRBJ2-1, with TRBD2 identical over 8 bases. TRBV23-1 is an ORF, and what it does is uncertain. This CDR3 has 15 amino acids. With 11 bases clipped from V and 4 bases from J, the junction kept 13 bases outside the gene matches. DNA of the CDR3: TGCGCCCGCCACCTCCGGGGGGGCTTATACAATGAGCAGTTCTTC. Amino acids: CARHLRGGLYNEQFF.

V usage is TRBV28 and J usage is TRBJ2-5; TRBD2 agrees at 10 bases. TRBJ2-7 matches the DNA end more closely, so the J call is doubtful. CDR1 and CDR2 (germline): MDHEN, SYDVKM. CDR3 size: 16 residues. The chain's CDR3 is CASSPRGSGRNYEQYF. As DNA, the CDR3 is TGTGCCAGCAGTCCTCGGGGTAGCGGGAGGAACTACGAGCAGTACTTC.

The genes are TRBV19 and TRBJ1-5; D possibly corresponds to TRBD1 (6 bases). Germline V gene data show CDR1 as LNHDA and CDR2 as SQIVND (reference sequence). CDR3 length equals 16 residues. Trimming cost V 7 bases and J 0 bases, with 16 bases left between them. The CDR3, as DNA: TGTGCCAGTACCCCGGGAACAGGGTTTAGCAATCAGCCCCAGCATTTT. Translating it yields CASTPGTGFSNQPQHF. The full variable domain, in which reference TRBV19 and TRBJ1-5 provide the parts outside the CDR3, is DGGITQSPKYLFRKEGQNVTLSCEQNLNHDAMYWYRQDPGQGLRLIYYSQIVNDFQKGDIAEGYSVSREKKESFPLTVTSAQKNPTAFYLCASTPGTGFSNQPQHFGDGTRLSIL.